This T cell receptor beta chain was recovered during a study of T cell repertoires in cytomegalovirus infection. Study-wide context: From public TCR beta signatures came an indication of both CMV infection and matching HLA type.

Trimming pared 5 bases from V and 4 bases from J, leaving 14 bases between. The CDR3 spans 15 residues. CDR1 and CDR2 from the germline V gene are MNHEY and SMNVEV (reference sequence). With respect to this clonotype: The antigen is undetermined.

TCRdb re-analysed the reads in MiXCR, keeping a single row per CDR3 protein. The sample yields about 770,000 distinct CDR3 sequences, about 27% seen once. Whole-study results and caveats: CMV-specific TCR beta clonotypes restricted by HLA-C dominated the ex vivo response. Identification of carriers of CMV plus the relevant HLA was achieved through cumulative public TCR beta family frequency.

The rearrangement joins TRBV27 to TRBJ2-2, with D maybe TRBD1 (6 bases). This receptor was taken from a human donor in good health (CMV status not recorded). Some clones in this sample may be carry-over from other donors' samples. Sequenced here: cultured CD8+ T cells from PBMCs, sampled from culture after CMV antigen stimulation. The CDR3 nucleotides are TGTGCCAGCAGTGTTACAGGGACGGCCACCGGGGAGCTGTTTTTT. This sequence encodes CASSVTGTATGELFF.